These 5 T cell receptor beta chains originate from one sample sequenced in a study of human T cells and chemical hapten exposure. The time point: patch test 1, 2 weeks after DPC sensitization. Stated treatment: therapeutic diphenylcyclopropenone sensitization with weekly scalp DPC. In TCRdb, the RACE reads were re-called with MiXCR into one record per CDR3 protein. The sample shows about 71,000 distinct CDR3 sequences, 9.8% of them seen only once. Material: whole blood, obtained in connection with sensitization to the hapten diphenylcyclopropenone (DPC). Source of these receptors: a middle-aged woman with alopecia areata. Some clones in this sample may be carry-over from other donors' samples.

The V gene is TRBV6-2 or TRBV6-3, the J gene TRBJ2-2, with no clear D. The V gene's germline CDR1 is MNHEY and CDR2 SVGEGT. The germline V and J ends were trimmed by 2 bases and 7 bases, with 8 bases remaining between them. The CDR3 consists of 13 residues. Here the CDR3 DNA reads TGTGCCAGCAGTTACAGGGTTGGCGGGGAGCTGTTTTTT. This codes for CASSYRVGGELFF.

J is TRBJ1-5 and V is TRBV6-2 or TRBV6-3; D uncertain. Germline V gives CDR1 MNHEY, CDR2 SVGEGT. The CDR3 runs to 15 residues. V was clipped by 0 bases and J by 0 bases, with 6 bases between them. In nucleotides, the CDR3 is TGTGCCAGCAGTTACTCAGGGATTAGCAATCAGCCCCAGCATTTT. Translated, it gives CASSYSGISNQPQHF.

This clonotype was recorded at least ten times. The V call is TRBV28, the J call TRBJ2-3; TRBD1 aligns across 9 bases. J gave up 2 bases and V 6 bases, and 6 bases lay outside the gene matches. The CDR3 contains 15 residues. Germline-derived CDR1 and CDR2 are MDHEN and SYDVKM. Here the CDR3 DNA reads TGTGCCAGCAGCCCGGACAGGGGCCTCACAGATACGCAGTATTTT. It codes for CASSPDRGLTDTQYF.

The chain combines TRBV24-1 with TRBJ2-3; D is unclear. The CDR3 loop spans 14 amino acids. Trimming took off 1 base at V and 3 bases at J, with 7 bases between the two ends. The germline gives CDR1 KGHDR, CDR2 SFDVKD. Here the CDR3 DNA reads TGTGCCACCAGTGATTTTGGCCCGACAGATACGCAGTATTTT. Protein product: CATSDFGPTDTQYF.

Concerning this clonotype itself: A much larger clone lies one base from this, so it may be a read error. The CDR3 DNA follows: TGTGCCAGCAGCCCCCAACGGGGGCCCTTCAGCGAGCAGTACTTC. Translated: CASSPQRGPFSEQYF. This sequence joins TRBV9 and TRBJ2-7; D might be TRBD1 or TRBD2, each matching 6 bases. V was shortened by 4 bases and J by 6 bases, with 20 bases between the two germline ends. Germline V lookup: CDR1 SGDLS, CDR2 YYNGEE. The CDR3 spans 15 residues.